The rows below give T cell receptor beta chains drawn from one sample of a study of regulatory T cells in long-lasting Graves disease. In TCRdb, the multiplex PCR reads were re-called with MiXCR into one record per CDR3 protein. The data show a few hundred thousand distinct CDR3 sequences, roughly a quarter seen once. This material consisted of peripheral blood mononuclear cells (PBMCs), taken when the disease was refractory, from a patient treated with antithyroid drugs. All receptors come from a female donor with Graves disease. The CDR3 runs from the conserved cysteine through the conserved F or W. D genes are given only for firm matches. Expanded clones are given a class, and other clones once, few, many or no size at all.

J: TRBJ1-2; size: many; V: TRBV2; D: .; DNA: TGTGCCAGCAGTGAAGAGAGGGCTCGCTATGGCTACACCTTC; CDR3: CASSEERARYGYTF
J: TRBJ2-5; size: .; V: TRBV7-2; D: .; DNA: TGTGCCAGCAGCTTAGGAGGGAACAGCCTGGGGGTATGGGAGACCCAGTACTTC; CDR3: CASSLGGNSLGVWETQYF
J: TRBJ2-5; size: .; V: TRBV11-2; D: .; DNA: TGTGCCAGCAGCTTAGAAGGGACGGTAGAAGAGACCCAGTACTTC; CDR3: CASSLEGTVEETQYF
J: TRBJ2-3; size: .; V: TRBV12-3/TRBV12-4; D: TRBD2; DNA: TGTGCCAGCAGCCAGGGACTAGCGGGAGTATATTGGACAGATACGCAGTATTTT; CDR3: CASSQGLAGVYWTDTQYF
J: TRBJ1-2; size: .; V: TRBV29-1; D: .; DNA: TGCAGCGTTGGTTCCGGGTCTGATGGCTACACCTTC; CDR3: CSVGSGSDGYTF
J: TRBJ2-2; size: .; V: TRBV7-3; D: TRBD2; DNA: TGTGCCAGCAGCTTACTCCCTAGCGGCACGAACACCGGGGAGCTGTTTTTT; CDR3: CASSLLPSGTNTGELFF
J: TRBJ2-7; size: many; V: TRBV2; D: TRBD2; DNA: TGTGCCAGCACGCTCGTTCAAGCGGGAGCCACTGAGCAGTACTTC; CDR3: CASTLVQAGATEQYF
J: TRBJ2-7; size: .; V: TRBV5-6; D: .; DNA: TGTGCCACGGAGTCGGGACCTAACTCCTACGAGCAGTACTTC; CDR3: CATESGPNSYEQYF
J: TRBJ1-2; size: many; V: TRBV28; D: TRBD1; DNA: TGTGCCAGCAGTTTCAGTCAGGGGGTCTATGGCTACACCTTC; CDR3: CASSFSQGVYGYTF
J: TRBJ1-1; size: few; V: TRBV28; D: .; DNA: TGTGCCAGCAGTTTAGGGGGGGGGGGAGTCACTGAAGCTTTCTTT; CDR3: CASSLGGGGVTEAFF
J: TRBJ1-1; size: .; V: TRBV9; D: .; DNA: TGTGCCAGCAGCCAAGGAGGGGGGAAGGGCACTGAAGCTTTCTTT; CDR3: CASSQGGGKGTEAFF
J: TRBJ2-2; size: .; V: TRBV3-1; D: .; DNA: TGTGCCAGCAGCCAAGCAGGGTCGGGTATCGGGGAGCCGTTTTTT; CDR3: CASSQAGSGIGEPFF
J: TRBJ1-1; size: many; V: TRBV27; D: .; DNA: TGTGCCAGCAGTTGGGGAGTGCCGAACACTGAAGCTTTCTTT; CDR3: CASSWGVPNTEAFF
J: TRBJ1-1; size: .; V: TRBV6-1; D: .; DNA: TGTGCCAGCAGTGAAATGCATGGAGGCCCCGCTGAAGCTTTCTTT; CDR3: CASSEMHGGPAEAFF
J: TRBJ2-3; size: few; V: TRBV7-2; D: .; DNA: TGTGCCAGCAGCCCCCGTGGTGGCGGCACAGATACGCAGTATTTT; CDR3: CASSPRGGGTDTQYF
J: TRBJ2-5; size: .; V: TRBV11-2; D: TRBD2; DNA: TGTGCCAGCAGCTTGGGCGGGAGAGGCGGGCGGGAGACCCAGTACTTC; CDR3: CASSLGGRGGRETQYF
J: TRBJ1-2; size: many; V: TRBV25-1; D: TRBD1; DNA: TGTGCCAGCAGTGAAGGACAGGGCTATGGCTACACCTTC; CDR3: CASSEGQGYGYTF
J: TRBJ1-1; size: many; V: TRBV2; D: .; DNA: TGTGCCAGCAGTGGAATTTTAGCCGGGAGGGCTGAAGCTTTCTTT; CDR3: CASSGILAGRAEAFF
J: TRBJ1-1; size: few; V: TRBV7-2; D: .; DNA: TGTGCCAGCAGCTTAGAAGGAACGGGGAACACTGAAGCTTTCTTT; CDR3: CASSLEGTGNTEAFF
J: TRBJ1-2; size: few; V: TRBV3-1; D: .; DNA: TGTGCCAGCAGCCAAGGAAAGGGGAACTATGGCTACACCTTC; CDR3: CASSQGKGNYGYTF
J: TRBJ2-2; size: .; V: TRBV5-1; D: TRBD2; DNA: TGCGCCAGCAGCTTGGAGGGACTAGCGCGCTACCACCCCACCCGCGAGGAGCTGTTTTTT; CDR3: CASSLEGLARYHPTREELFF
J: TRBJ2-2; size: few; V: TRBV6-1; D: TRBD2; DNA: TGTGCCAGCAGCCCCCTGCTAGCGGGAAGCCGGTACACCGGGGAGCTGTTTTTT; CDR3: CASSPLLAGSRYTGELFF
J: TRBJ2-7; size: many; V: TRBV27; D: .; DNA: TGTGCCAGCAGACAACAAAACGAGCAGTACTTC; CDR3: CASRQQNEQYF
J: TRBJ1-2; size: many; V: TRBV2; D: .; DNA: TGTGCCAGCAGTTACAGGGACCAGGGGCTTGGCTACACCTTC; CDR3: CASSYRDQGLGYTF
J: TRBJ2-7; size: .; V: TRBV7-9; D: .; DNA: TGTGCCAGCAGCTTAGGGTCAACTTCCTACGAGCAGTACTTC; CDR3: CASSLGSTSYEQYF
J: TRBJ2-5; size: many; V: TRBV6-1; D: .; DNA: TGTGCCAGCAGTGAAGCGATGTGGTTGCAGACCCAGTACTTC; CDR3: CASSEAMWLQTQYF
J: TRBJ2-7; size: many; V: TRBV5-1; D: .; DNA: TGCGCCAGCAGCTGGGAAGAGCTAACCTACGAGCAGTACTTC; CDR3: CASSWEELTYEQYF
J: TRBJ1-2; size: .; V: TRBV20-1; D: .; DNA: TGCAGTGCTAGATTCCCGGGATGGACTACTATCGATGGCTACACCTTC; CDR3: CSARFPGWTTIDGYTF
J: TRBJ2-2; size: .; V: TRBV7-2; D: .; DNA: TGTGCCAGCAGCTTAGCCCATCGGCGAAGAACGAACACCGGGGAGCTGTTTTTT; CDR3: CASSLAHRRRTNTGELFF
J: TRBJ1-1; size: few; V: TRBV6-4; D: TRBD1; DNA: TGTGCCAGCAGTGAGCAACAGGGGGGTCGAGCTTTCTTT; CDR3: CASSEQQGGRAFF
J: TRBJ2-5; size: .; V: TRBV2; D: .; DNA: TGTGCCGGAGAAACCGGGACCCAAGAGACCCAGTACTTC; CDR3: CAGETGTQETQYF
J: TRBJ2-7; size: .; V: TRBV12-3/TRBV12-4; D: .; DNA: TGTGCCAGCAGTTTAGGGGGTCCAGGGCAGCACTTC; CDR3: CASSLGGPGQHF
J: TRBJ2-1; size: .; V: TRBV4-3; D: TRBD2; DNA: TGCGCCAGCAGCCAAGAGGGACTAGGGTACAATGAGCAGTTCTTC; CDR3: CASSQEGLGYNEQFF
J: TRBJ2-7; size: few; V: TRBV7-9; D: .; DNA: TGTGCCAGCAGCGAACAGCTGAGCTCCTACGAGCAGTACTTC; CDR3: CASSEQLSSYEQYF
J: TRBJ1-3; size: .; V: TRBV2; D: TRBD1; DNA: TGTGCCAGCAGCTTAACCGGGACAGCGTTCTCTGGAAACACCATATATTTT; CDR3: CASSLTGTAFSGNTIYF
J: TRBJ1-2; size: few; V: TRBV19; D: TRBD1; DNA: TGTGCCAGTAGTAGACAGGGATTTAACTATGGCTACACCTTC; CDR3: CASSRQGFNYGYTF
J: TRBJ2-7; size: many; V: TRBV27; D: .; DNA: TGTGCCAGCAGTTTAGGTGGGAGCGAGACCTACGAGCAGTACTTC; CDR3: CASSLGGSETYEQYF
J: TRBJ2-7; size: .; V: TRBV20-1; D: TRBD1; DNA: TGCAGTGCTCGCCTGGGGACAGCCACCTACGAGCAGTACTTC; CDR3: CSARLGTATYEQYF
J: TRBJ2-5; size: .; V: TRBV5-1; D: .; DNA: TGCGCCAGCAGCGGGCCGGGAGCGGGAGAGACCCAGTACTTC; CDR3: CASSGPGAGETQYF